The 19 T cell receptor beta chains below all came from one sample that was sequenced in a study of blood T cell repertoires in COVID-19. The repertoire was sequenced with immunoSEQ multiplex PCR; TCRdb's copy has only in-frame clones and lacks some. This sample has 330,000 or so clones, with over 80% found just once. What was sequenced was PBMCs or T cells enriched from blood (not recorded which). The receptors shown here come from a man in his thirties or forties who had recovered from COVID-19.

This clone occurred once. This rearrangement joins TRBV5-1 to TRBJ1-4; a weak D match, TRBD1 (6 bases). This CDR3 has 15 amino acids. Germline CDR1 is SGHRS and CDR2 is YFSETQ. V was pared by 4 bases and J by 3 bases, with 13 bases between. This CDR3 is CASSVSGGPNEKLFF. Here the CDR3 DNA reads TGCGCCAGCAGCGTCTCGGGGGGCCCTAATGAAAAACTGTTTTTT.

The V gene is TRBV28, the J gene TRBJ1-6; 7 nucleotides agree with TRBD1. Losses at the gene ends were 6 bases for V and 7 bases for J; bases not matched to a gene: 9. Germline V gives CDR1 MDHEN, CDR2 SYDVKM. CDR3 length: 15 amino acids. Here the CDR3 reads CASSLQGVGNSPLHF. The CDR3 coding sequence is TGTGCCAGCAGCCTTCAGGGGGTGGGAAATTCACCCCTCCACTTT.

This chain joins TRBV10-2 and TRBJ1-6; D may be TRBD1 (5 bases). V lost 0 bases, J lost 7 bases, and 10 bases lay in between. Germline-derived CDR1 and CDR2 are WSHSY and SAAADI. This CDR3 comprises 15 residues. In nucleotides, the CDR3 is TGCGCCAGCAGTGAGTCGCGACAGACCAATTCACCCCTCCACTTT. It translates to CASSESRQTNSPLHF.

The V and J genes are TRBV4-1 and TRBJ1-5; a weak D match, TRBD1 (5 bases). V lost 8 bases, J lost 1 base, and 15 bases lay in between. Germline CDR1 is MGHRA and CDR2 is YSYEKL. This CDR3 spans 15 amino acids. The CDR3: CASAKSTGSNQPQHF. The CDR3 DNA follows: TGCGCCAGCGCCAAGTCTACAGGAAGCAATCAGCCCCAGCATTTT.

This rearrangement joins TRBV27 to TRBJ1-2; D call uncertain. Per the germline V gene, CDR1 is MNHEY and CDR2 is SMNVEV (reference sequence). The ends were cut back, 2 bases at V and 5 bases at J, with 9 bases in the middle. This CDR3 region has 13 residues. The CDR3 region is CASSLRHDYGYTF. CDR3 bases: TGTGCCAGCAGTTTACGACACGATTATGGCTACACCTTC.

CDR3 DNA: TGCGCCAGCAGCTTGGGGCACAACGAAGGCTACACCTTC. Its protein is CASSLGHNEGYTF. The chain uses TRBV5-1 and TRBJ1-2; D uncertain. Germline V gene sequence: CDR1 SGHRS, CDR2 YFSETQ. The CDR3 extends over 13 amino acids. V lost 0 bases and J 8 bases, leaving 11 bases between the germline ends.

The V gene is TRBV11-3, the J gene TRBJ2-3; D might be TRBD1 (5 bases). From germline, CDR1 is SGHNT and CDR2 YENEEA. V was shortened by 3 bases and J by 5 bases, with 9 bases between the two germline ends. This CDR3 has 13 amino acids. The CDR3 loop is CASSFQQGDTQYF. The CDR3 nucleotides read TGTGCCAGCAGCTTCCAGCAGGGAGATACGCAGTATTTT. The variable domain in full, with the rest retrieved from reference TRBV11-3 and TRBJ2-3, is EAGVVQSPRYKIIEKKQPVAFWCNPISGHNTLYWYLQNLGQGPELLIRYENEEAVDDSQLPKDRFSAERLKGVDSTLKIQPAELGDSAVYLCASSFQQGDTQYFGPGTRLTVL.

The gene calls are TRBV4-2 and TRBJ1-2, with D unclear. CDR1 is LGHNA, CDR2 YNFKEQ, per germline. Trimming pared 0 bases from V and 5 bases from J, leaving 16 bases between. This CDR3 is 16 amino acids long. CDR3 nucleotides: TGTGCCAGCAGCCAAGATTATCGCGTCAGCGGATATGGCTACACCTTC. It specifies CASSQDYRVSGYGYTF.

Here the CDR3 reads CSAGGTGELFF. The CDR3 nucleotides are TGCAGTGCCGGGGGGACCGGGGAGCTGTTTTTT. The J gene is TRBJ2-2, the V gene TRBV20-1; TRBD2 matches at 7 bases. There are 11 residues in the CDR3. Trimming cost V 6 bases and J 5 bases; bases outside gene matches: 0. Germline-derived CDR1 and CDR2 are DFQATT and SNEGSKA (reference sequence).

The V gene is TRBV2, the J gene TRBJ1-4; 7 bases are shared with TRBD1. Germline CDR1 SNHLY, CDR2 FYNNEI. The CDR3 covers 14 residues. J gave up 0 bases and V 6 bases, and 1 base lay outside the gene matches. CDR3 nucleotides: TGTGCCAGCAGAGGACAGGCAACTAATGAAAAACTGTTTTTT. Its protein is CASRGQATNEKLFF.

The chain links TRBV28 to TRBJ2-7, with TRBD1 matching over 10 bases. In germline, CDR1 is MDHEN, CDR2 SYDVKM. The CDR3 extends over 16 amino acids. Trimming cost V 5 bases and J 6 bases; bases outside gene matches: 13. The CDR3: CASSPSGTGVFGEQYF. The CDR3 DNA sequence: TGTGCCAGCAGTCCTTCAGGGACAGGGGTTTTCGGCGAGCAGTACTTC. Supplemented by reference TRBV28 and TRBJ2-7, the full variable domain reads DVKVTQSSRYLVKRTGEKVFLECVQDMDHENMFWYRQDPGLGLRLIYFSYDVKMKEKGDIPEGYSVSREKKERFSLILESASTNQTSMYLCASSPSGTGVFGEQYFGPGTRLTVT.

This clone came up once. The chain's CDR3 is CASSRWAFGELFF. In DNA form, the CDR3 reads TGTGCCAGCAGCCGTTGGGCTTTCGGGGAGCTGTTTTTT. The chain combines TRBV12-3 or TRBV12-4 with TRBJ2-2; the D is unclear. Trimming cost V 6 bases and J 7 bases, with 12 bases left between them. There are 13 residues in the CDR3.

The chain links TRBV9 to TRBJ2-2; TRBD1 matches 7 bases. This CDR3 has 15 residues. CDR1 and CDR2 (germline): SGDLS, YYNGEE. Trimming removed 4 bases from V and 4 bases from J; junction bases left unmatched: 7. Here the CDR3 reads CASSTRQGPTGELFF. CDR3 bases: TGTGCCAGCAGCACACGACAGGGCCCCACCGGGGAGCTGTTTTTT.

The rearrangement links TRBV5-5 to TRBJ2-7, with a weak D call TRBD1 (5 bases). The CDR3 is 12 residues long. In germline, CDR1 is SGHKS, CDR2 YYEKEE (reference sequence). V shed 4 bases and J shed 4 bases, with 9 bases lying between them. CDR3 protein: CASSPQGYEQYF. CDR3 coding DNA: TGTGCCAGCAGCCCTCAGGGTTACGAGCAGTACTTC.

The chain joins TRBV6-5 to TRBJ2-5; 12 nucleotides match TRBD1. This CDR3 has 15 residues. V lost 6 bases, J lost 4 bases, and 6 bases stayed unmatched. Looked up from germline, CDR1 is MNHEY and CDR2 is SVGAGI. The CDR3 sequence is CASSDGTGGRETQYF. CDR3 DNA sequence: TGTGCCAGCAGCGACGGGACAGGGGGCCGAGAGACCCAGTACTTC.

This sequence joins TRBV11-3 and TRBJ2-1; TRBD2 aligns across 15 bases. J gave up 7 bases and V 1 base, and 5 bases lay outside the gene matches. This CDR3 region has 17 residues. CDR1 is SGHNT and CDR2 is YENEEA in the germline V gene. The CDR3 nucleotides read TGTGCCAGCAGCTTAGGCCGGACTAGCGGGGGGGCAAATGAGCAGTTCTTC. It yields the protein CASSLGRTSGGANEQFF.

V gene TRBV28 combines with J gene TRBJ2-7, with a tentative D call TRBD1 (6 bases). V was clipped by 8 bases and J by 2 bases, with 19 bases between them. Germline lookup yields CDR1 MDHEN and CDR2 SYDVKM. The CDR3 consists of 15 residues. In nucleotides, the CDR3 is TGTGCCAGCGTACCTCCCCCCGGACAGCCCTACGAGCAGTACTTC. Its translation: CASVPPPGQPYEQYF.

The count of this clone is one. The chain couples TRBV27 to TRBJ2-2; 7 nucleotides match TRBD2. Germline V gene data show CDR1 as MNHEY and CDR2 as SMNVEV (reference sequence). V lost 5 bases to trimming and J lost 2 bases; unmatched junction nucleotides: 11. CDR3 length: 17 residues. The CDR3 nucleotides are TGTGCCAGCAGTCCAAAGGGGACTATCCTTAACACCGGGGAGCTGTTTTTT. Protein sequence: CASSPKGTILNTGELFF.

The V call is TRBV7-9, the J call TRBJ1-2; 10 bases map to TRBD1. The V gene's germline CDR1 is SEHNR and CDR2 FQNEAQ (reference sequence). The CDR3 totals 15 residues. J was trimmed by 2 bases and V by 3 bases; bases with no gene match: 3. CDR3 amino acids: CASSFPDRGNYGYTF. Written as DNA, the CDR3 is TGTGCCAGCAGCTTTCCGGACAGGGGGAACTATGGCTACACCTTC.